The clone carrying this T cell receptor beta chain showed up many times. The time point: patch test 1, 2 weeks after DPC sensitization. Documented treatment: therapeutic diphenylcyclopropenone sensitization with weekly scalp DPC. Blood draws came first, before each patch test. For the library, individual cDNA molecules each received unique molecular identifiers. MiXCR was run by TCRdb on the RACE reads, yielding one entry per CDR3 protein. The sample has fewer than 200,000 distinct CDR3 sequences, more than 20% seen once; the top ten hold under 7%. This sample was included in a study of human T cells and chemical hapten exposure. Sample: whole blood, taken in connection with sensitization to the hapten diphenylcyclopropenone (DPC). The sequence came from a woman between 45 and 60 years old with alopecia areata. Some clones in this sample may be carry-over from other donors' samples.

The CDR3 sequence is CASSYSGRGGEQYF. CDR3 in DNA: TGTGCCAGCAGTTACTCGGGCAGGGGGGGTGAGCAGTACTTC. The rearrangement uses TRBV6-6 and TRBJ2-7; D may be TRBD1 or TRBD2 (7 bases each). Trimming removed 0 bases from V and 7 bases from J, with 13 bases in between. The germline gives CDR1 MNHNY, CDR2 SVGAGI (reference sequence). CDR3 size: 14 residues.